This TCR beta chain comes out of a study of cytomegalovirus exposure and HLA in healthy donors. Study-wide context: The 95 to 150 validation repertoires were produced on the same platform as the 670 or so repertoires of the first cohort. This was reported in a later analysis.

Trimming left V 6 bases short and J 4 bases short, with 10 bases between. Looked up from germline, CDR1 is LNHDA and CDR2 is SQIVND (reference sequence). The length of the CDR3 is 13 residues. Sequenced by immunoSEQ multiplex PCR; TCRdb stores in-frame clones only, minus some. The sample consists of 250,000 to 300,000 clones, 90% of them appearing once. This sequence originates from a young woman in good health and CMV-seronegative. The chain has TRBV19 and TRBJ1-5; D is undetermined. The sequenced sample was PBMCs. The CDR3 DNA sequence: TGTGCCAGTAGCGACACGGTAAATCAGCCCCAGCATTTT. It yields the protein CASSDTVNQPQHF.